What follows describes a single T cell receptor beta chain. What it recognizes is unknown. One junction end does not reproduce the germline sequence, and a read error may be involved. The TCRbeta library was prepared with unique molecular identifiers. MiXCR, run by TCRdb on the PCR reads, gives a single entry per CDR3 protein. The sample consists of fewer than 700,000 distinct CDR3 sequences, 10% to 15% of them appearing once. The data stem from a study of T-cell reconstitution after alpha-beta-depleted transplantation in children. Regarding the study as a whole: About two months after transplant, alpha-beta T cells reportedly came from several hundred expanded graft clones. Some patients owed their high day-60 TCRbeta diversity to surviving recipient T cells and thymic progenitors. It was newly produced T cells that mostly accounted for T-cell counts and diversity one year after transplant.

The CDR3 has 17 amino acids. Germline CDR1 is DFQATT and CDR2 is SNEGSKA (reference sequence). The TCR was taken from a male patient younger than 18 who had a stem cell transplant for acute myeloid leukemia, so the T cells may come from the graft donor. The specimen comprised PBMCs, mostly from graft donor cells, sampled 360 days after TCRalphabeta/CD19-depleted stem cell transplant. The chain joins TRBV20-1 to TRBJ2-3; 13 bases match TRBD2. The CDR3 sequence: CCASPGLAGAGGDTQYF. CDR3 DNA sequence: TGCTGTGCTAGCCCCGGACTAGCGGGAGCCGGGGGAGATACGCAGTATTTT.